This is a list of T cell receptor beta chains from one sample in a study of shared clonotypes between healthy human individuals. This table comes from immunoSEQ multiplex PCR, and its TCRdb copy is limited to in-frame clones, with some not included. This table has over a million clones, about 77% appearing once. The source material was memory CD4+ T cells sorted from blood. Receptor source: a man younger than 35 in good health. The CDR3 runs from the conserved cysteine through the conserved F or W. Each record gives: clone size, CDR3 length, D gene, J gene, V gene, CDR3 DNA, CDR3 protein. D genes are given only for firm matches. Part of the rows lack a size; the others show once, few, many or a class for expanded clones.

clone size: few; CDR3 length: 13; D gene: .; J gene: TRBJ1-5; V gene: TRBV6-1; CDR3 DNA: TGTGCCAGCAAGCCACAGGTTAATCAGCCCCAGCATTTT; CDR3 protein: CASKPQVNQPQHF
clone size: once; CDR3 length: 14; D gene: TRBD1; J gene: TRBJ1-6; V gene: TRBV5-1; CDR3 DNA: TGCGCCAGCAGCTCCGGGACAGATTATTCACCCCTCCACTTT; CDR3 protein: CASSSGTDYSPLHF
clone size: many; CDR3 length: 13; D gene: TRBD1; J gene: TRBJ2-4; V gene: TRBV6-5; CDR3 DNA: TGTGCCAGCAGTGAGGGACAGGGCAGCATTCAGTACTTC; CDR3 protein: CASSEGQGSIQYF
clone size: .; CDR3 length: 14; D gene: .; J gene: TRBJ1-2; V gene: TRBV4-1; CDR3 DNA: TGCGCCAGCAGCCATGATCGGGGGCCTAGAGGCTACACCTTC; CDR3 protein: CASSHDRGPRGYTF
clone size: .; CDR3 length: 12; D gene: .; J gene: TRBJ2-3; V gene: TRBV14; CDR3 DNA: TGTGCCAGCAGGGCGGCAGGGGGGACGCAGTATTTT; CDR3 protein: CASRAAGGTQYF
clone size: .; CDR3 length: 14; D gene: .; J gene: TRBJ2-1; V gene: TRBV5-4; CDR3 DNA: TGTGCCAGCAGAGCAGAGTCTTCCTACAATGAGCAGTTCTTC; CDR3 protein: CASRAESSYNEQFF
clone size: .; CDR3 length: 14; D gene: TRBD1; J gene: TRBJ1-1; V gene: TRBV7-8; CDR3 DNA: TGTGCCAGCAGCTGGGGACAGGACGCCAGTGAAGCTTTCTTT; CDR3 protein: CASSWGQDASEAFF
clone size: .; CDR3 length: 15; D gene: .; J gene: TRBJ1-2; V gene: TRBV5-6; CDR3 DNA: TGTGCCAGCAGCCTGTGGGCCAGAGGGCACTATGGCTACACCTTC; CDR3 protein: CASSLWARGHYGYTF
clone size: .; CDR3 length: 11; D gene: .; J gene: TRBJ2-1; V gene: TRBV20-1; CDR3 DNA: TGCAGTGCTAGAGATATCAATGAGCAGTTCTTC; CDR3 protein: CSARDINEQFF
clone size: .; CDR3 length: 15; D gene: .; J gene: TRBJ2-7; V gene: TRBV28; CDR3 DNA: TGTGCCAGCAGTCCAGATGTATTGTCGCCCTACGAGCAGTACTTC; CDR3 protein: CASSPDVLSPYEQYF
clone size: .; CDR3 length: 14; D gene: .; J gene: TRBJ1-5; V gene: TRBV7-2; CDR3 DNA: TGTGCCAGCAGCCCTACAGGGTACAATCAGCCCCAGCATTTT; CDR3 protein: CASSPTGYNQPQHF
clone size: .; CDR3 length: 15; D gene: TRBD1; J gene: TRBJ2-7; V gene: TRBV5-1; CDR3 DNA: TGCGCCAGCAGCTTAGGGGACAGGGGGCTTTACGAGCAGTACTTC; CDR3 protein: CASSLGDRGLYEQYF
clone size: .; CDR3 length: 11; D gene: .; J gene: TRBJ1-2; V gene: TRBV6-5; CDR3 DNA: TGTGCCAGCAGTTCTCGGGTTGGCTACACCTTC; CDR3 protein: CASSSRVGYTF
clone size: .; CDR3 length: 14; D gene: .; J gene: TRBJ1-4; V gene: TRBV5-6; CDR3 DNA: TGTGCCAGCAGCCCCGGGGGCGGCGGTGAAAAACTGTTTTTT; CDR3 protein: CASSPGGGGEKLFF
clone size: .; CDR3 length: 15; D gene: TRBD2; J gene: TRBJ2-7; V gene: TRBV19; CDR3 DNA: TGTGCCAGTAAACGGACTAGCGGGGGAACCTACGAGCAGTACTTC; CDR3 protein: CASKRTSGGTYEQYF
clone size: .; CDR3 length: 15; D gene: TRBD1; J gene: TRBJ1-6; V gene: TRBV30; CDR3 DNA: TGTGCCTGGACCGGTTCTCAGGGGGCGAATTCACCCCTCCACTTT; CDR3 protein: CAWTGSQGANSPLHF
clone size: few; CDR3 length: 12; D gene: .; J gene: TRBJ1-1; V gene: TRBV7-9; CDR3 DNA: TGTGCCAGCAGCCTCTGGGTCTCACGAGCTTTCTTT; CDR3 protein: CASSLWVSRAFF
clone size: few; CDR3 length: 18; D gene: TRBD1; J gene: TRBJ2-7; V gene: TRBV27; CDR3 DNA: TGTGCCAGCAGTTTTAAGGGGACAGGGGGCCGTTTCCCCTTCGAGCAGTACTTC; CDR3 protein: CASSFKGTGGRFPFEQYF